What follows describes a single TCR beta chain. The clone's antigen remains unknown. No much larger clone is present one base from it, and per-base qualities are unavailable. TCRbeta CDR3 regions were amplified from genomic DNA by means of the immunoSEQ Assay, a bias-controlled multiplex PCR. Per the original workflow: Nucleated cell counts per sample were estimated from amplification of reference gene primers within the assay. Sequence reads were collapsed and filtered to measure the absolute abundance of every unique TCRbeta CDR3 rearrangement. For each sample, productive Simpson clonality was calculated as the square root of Simpson's diversity index over productive rearrangements. Here the immuneACCESS table is served through TCRdb, limited to in-frame sequences with V and J called. Missing clones are a known gap in these copies; in checked studies unresolved V genes cover under half, and the rest lacks a known reason. D and trimming were read from the DNA, whereas the V and J calls and clone size are those reported in that table. Within this sample are fewer than 500,000 clones, with roughly 87% of them counted one time only. The top ten constitute roughly 2% of the sample.

Participants in the prospective study were aged roughly 18 to 90 years, lived in about two dozen United States geographic areas, and enrolled through a virtual design. Cohort assignment in the prospective study relied on participant-reported clinical history from a screening survey and a study questionnaire. Mobile phlebotomists in the prospective study collected whole blood, serum and a nasopharyngeal or oropharyngeal swab from every participant. Prospective study participants could optionally give additional blood draws and questionnaires over an approximately two-month period. Blood samples from the prospective study were shipped frozen or at room temperature prior to DNA extraction. The data were obtained in a study of blood T cell repertoires in COVID-19 (dated by TCRdb to the early 2020s). For the wider study: Collaborator samples came from the United States, Italy and Spain and covered acute and convalescent phases of COVID-19. The repertoires were made available in a free public database intended to serve as a resource for research on the immune response to SARS-CoV-2. Samples came from the ongoing ImmuneRACE study (first 160 participants) plus 1,254 subjects from 6 global collaborators. The sample metadata nearly always contained a de-identified subject ID, COVID-19 status, age in years and sex. The material from the prospective study consisted of cDNA or gDNA derived from T cells, B-cell-depleted T cells, or PBMCs. Subjects who had been exposed to COVID-19, were actively infected with it, or had recovered from it provided the deeply sampled blood TCRbeta repertoires that made up the dataset. Where available, HLA class I and class II types were obtained from metadata supplied by the sample provider rather than from assay-based typing. The research as a whole found: Clinical and demographic metadata were provided uncurated, with the amount varying by source and participant.

V trim: 4 bases; J trim: 5 bases; unmatched bases: 8. The CDR3, cysteine through phenylalanine, is 15 amino acids long. Only the CDR3 portion is preserved as DNA: 45 bases, with reading frame beginning at the first base. The germline V gene gives CDR1 as MGHRA and CDR2 as YSYEKL. The sequencing input was PBMCs or T cells enriched from blood (not recorded which). The clonotype was recovered from a woman aged 18-35 years with acute COVID-19. Rearrangement joined TRBV4-1 to TRBJ2-5; 9 junctional bases match TRBD1. In nucleotide form, the sequence is TGCGCCAGCAGCCTAGCCACAGGGGGCCGGGAGACCCAGTACTTC. Its protein reads: CASSLATGGRETQYF.